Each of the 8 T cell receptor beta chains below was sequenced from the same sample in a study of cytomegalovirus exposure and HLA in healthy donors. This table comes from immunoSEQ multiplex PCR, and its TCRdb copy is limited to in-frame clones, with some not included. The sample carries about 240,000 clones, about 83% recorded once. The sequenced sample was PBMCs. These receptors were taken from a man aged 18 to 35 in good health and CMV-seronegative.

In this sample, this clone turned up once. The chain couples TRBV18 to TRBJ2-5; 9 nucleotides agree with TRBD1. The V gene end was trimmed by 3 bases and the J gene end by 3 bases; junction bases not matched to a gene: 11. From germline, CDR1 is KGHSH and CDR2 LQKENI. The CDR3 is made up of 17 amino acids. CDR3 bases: TGTGCCAGCTCACCTCAATTCGAGGGACAGGGAGAAGAGACCCAGTACTTC. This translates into CASSPQFEGQGEETQYF.

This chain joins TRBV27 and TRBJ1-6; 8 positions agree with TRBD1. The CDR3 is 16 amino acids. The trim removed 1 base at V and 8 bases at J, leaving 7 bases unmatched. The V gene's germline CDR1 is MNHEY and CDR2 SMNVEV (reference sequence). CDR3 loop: CASSLFSGTGDSPLHF. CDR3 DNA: TGTGCCAGCAGTTTATTCTCCGGGACAGGTGATTCACCCCTCCACTTT.

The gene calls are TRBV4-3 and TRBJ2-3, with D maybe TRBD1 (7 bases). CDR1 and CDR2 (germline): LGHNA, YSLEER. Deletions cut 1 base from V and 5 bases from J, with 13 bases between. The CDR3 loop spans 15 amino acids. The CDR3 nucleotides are TGCGCCAGCAGCCAAGCTTACAGGGGAGGAGATACGCAGTATTTT. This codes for CASSQAYRGGDTQYF.

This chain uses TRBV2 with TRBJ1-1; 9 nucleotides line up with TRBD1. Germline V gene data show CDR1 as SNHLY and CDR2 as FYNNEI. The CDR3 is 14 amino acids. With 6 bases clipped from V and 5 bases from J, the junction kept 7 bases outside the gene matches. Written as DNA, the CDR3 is TGTGCCAGCAGCATAACGACAGGGGGAACTGAAGCTTTCTTT. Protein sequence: CASSITTGGTEAFF.

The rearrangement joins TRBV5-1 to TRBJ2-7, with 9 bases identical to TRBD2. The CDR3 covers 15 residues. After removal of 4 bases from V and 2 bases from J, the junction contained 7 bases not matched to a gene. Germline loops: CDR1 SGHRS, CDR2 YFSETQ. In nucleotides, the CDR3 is TGCGCCAGCAGCCCCCGACTAGCGGAGCCCTACGAGCAGTACTTC. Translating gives CASSPRLAEPYEQYF.

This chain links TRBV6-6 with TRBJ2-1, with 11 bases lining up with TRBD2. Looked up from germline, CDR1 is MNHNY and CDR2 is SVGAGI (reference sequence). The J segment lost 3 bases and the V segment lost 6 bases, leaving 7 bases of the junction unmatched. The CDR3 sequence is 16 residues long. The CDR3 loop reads CASSLSTSGGYNEQFF. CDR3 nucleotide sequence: TGTGCCAGCAGCCTCTCCACTAGCGGGGGCTACAATGAGCAGTTCTTC.

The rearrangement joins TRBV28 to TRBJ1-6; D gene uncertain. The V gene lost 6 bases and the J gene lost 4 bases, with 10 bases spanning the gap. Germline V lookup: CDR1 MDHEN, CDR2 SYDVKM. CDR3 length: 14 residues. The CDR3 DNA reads TGTGCCAGCAGCACCACAGTTTATAATTCACCCCTCCACTTT. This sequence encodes CASSTTVYNSPLHF. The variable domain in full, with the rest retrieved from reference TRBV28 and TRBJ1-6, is DVKVTQSSRYLVKRTGEKVFLECVQDMDHENMFWYRQDPGLGLRLIYFSYDVKMKEKGDIPEGYSVSREKKERFSLILESASTNQTSMYLCASSTTVYNSPLHFGNGTRLTVT.

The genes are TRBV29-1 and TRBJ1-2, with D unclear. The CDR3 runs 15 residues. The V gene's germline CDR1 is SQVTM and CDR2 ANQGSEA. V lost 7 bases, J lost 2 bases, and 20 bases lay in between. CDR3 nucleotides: TGCAGCGCTGGCGGGTCTTCCTTAGGGAACTATGGCTACACCTTC. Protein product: CSAGGSSLGNYGYTF.